This TCR beta chain was profiled in a study of CD8 T cells in Susac syndrome. Study-level background: When their blood was taken, the Susac syndrome patients had either not yet had any therapy, were taking corticosteroids, or were taking intravenous immunoglobulin alone. Study observations and caveats: Regarding the TCR sequencing and HLA analysis, the study admitted that a relatively small number of individuals were involved.

Both CD4+ and CD8+ T cells were negatively isolated, and TEMRA cells underwent FACS enrichment. Regarding this clonotype: Antigen: not known.

Trimming stripped 0 bases from V and 4 bases from J, with 14 bases between. This CDR3 has 16 amino acids. The V gene's germline CDR1 is LGHNA and CDR2 YSLEER. RNA totalling roughly 0.45 to 1 ug underwent reverse transcription with random hexamers. The TCR beta CDR3 was amplified by immunoSEQ multiplex PCR across 54 Vbeta, 13 Jbeta. TCRdb reanalysed the immunoSEQ multiplex PCR reads using MiXCR and keeps one entry per CDR3 protein. The sample has over 100,000 distinct CDR3 sequences, over 90% seen once. The chain joins TRBV4-3 to TRBJ2-3, with no clear D. Source material: CD8+ T cells from PBMCs. This clonotype was obtained from a human donor with Susac syndrome. CDR3 region: CASSQDLLRVADTQYF. As DNA, the CDR3 is TGCGCCAGCAGCCAAGATCTGTTAAGGGTTGCAGATACGCAGTATTTT.